This TCR beta chain appears in the sequencing data of a study of CD8 T cells in ankylosing spondylitis. General study points: Ankylosing spondylitis blood appeared to carry a characteristic TCR beta motif of roughly 8 highly homologous variants. Disease-linked clones displayed a CD8+ phenotype and appeared relatively rarely in peripheral blood. Disease-linked clones reportedly concentrated significantly in matched ankylosing spondylitis synovial fluid.

Library preparation for TCR beta used quantitative 5'-RACE with molecular barcodes. TCRdb re-called the 5' RACE reads with MiXCR, one entry per CDR3 protein. The table records 200,000 to 250,000 distinct CDR3 sequences, around 10% of them present only once. This CDR3 contains 15 residues. Germline CDR1 reads DFQATT; CDR2 reads SNEGSKA (reference sequence). Trimming stripped 6 bases from V and 5 bases from J, with 22 bases between. This clonotype was detected ten times or more. The antigen is unknown. The chain uses TRBV20-1 and TRBJ1-1; possibly TRBD1 for D (5 bases). Sequencing input: blood, either unsorted or a sorted T cell fraction (not recorded which). The receptor was isolated from a male donor with ankylosing spondylitis or in good health (not recorded which). CDR3 loop: CSAPPGTPPGTEAFF. The CDR3 DNA is TGCAGTGCCCCGCCCGGGACTCCTCCGGGAACTGAAGCTTTCTTT.